This TCR beta chain was recovered during a study of cytomegalovirus exposure and HLA in healthy donors. Study-wide results and caveats: V- and J-gene trimming of TCR beta was linked (in a later analysis) to a missense DCLRE1C variant. Within an earlier analysis, most TCR beta V segments proved productive either about 87% or about 30% of the time. There were some public TCRs occurring in many donors, but most TCR sequences were rare.

Vbeta (60) and Jbeta (13) primers were used in the PCR. Sequenced by immunoSEQ multiplex PCR; TCRdb stores in-frame clones only, minus some. This sample yields 150,000 to 200,000 clones, of which 60% to 80% are seen a single time; nearly 6.5% belongs to the top ten. This clone was recorded once. Its antigen is still unknown. Looked up from germline, CDR1 is SQVTM and CDR2 is ANQGSEA. V dropped 4 bases and J dropped 6; count of bases not matched to a gene: 3. The CDR3 length is 13 residues. This receptor was identified in a middle-aged man in good health and CMV-seropositive. The sequenced sample was PBMCs. The gene calls are TRBV29-1 and TRBJ1-5; 10 bases line up with TRBD1. The CDR3: CSVGGQGLQPQHF. The CDR3 DNA is TGCAGCGTTGGGGGACAGGGGCTTCAGCCCCAGCATTTT.